The clone carrying this TCR beta chain was counted only a few times. Its cognate antigen is unknown. CD4+CD45RO+CD25- cells were isolated as memory CD4+ T cells. A single record per CDR3 protein comes from TCRdb applying MiXCR to the 5' RACE reads. This sample has 55,000 to 80,000 distinct CDR3 sequences, with roughly 22% found just once. Germline loops: CDR1 SQVTM, CDR2 ANQGSEA. Between the trimmed V and J ends, which lost 7 bases and 2 bases, there was a span of 9 bases. This CDR3 has 12 residues. Study results and limitations: Tumor Treg TCRs overlapped most with tumor naive CD4+ cells. The larger cohort examined one V-J beta rearrangement, not whole repertoires. Tumor memory CD4+ T cell TCR gene usage was found to cluster with blood and lymph node memory CD4+ cells and with lymph node naive CD4+ cells.

The sequenced material came from memory CD4+ T cells sorted from a lymph node. Subset described: memory CD4+ T cells, CD4+CD45RO+CD25-. The clonotype originates from a female donor with breast cancer. The gene calls are TRBV29-1 and TRBJ2-1, with a possible D match to TRBD2 (6 bases). The CDR3 DNA reads as TGCAGCGCGGAGGGTACCTACAATGAGCAGTTCTTC. This encodes CSAEGTYNEQFF.